This note documents a single T cell receptor (beta chain) sequence. Its antigen is currently unknown. Clones were read by immunoSEQ multiplex PCR, and TCRdb kept only the in-frame ones, dropping some. The sample includes about 770 clones, around 72% seen only once; the top ten take roughly 20%. This sample was included in a study of immune cell composition in non-small cell lung cancer. Study observations and caveats: Tumour TCR-beta clonality showed no significant link to smoking pack-years. Clones >0.5% enriched in tumour were rarer in adenocarcinoma (around 35%) than squamous (approximately 75%).

The CDR3 is 14 residues long. The germline V and J ends were trimmed by 1 base and 7 bases, with 10 bases remaining between them. Germline values: CDR1 SEHNR, CDR2 FQNEAQ (reference sequence). Normal lung was sampled as far from the tumour as possible, at least 3 cm. The J gene is TRBJ2-2, the V gene TRBV7-9; weak D call: TRBD2 (5 bases). The TCR sequence derives from a human donor with non-small cell lung cancer. Specimen: non-adjacent lung tissue. The CDR3 sequence is CASSLVAMGGELFF. In DNA, the CDR3 is TGTGCCAGCAGCTTAGTAGCGATGGGCGGGGAGCTGTTTTTT.